This TCR beta chain comes out of a study of OX40 agonist ivuxolimab in advanced cancers. The overall study: Three partial responders included one hepatocellular carcinoma patient and two cutaneous melanoma patients. Study-wide points: At 0.1 to 3.0 mg/kg and by week 6, CD4+ and CD8+ T cells in the blood had expanded clonally. Normalized T-cell clonal expansion was also low in a subset of nonresponders.

If patients had autoimmune disease history or systemic immunosuppression, they were excluded. CDR1 and CDR2 (germline): MNHEY, SMNVEV (reference sequence). CDR3 length equals 16 residues. Trimming took 0 bases from V and 5 from J; bases not matched to a gene: 7. Note on this clone: Its target is not known.

Produced via immunoSEQ multiplex PCR; TCRdb's table is partial and in-frame only. The repertoire consists of tens of thousands of clones, with around 91% occurring once and the leading ten covering 13% to 15%. The sequence was collected from an adult with an advanced solid tumor such as melanoma, head and neck, liver or kidney cancer. This chain connects TRBV27 to TRBJ2-1; 7 bases line up with TRBD2. The starting material was CD4+ or CD8+ T cells sorted from blood, obtained in a trial of the OX40 agonist ivuxolimab. CDR3 protein: CASSLSAGATHNEQFF. In DNA, the CDR3 is TGTGCCAGCAGTTTATCGGCGGGAGCAACCCACAATGAGCAGTTCTTC.